This T cell receptor beta chain is from a study of breast tumors, draining lymph nodes, adjacent tissues. This clonotype was seen a handful of times. Its antigen is unidentified. Study conclusions and caveats: Compared with lymph nodes, tumors were less diverse; compared with nontumor tissue, more. Findings are consistent with lymph node origin and intratumoral expansion of most tumor T cells.

Samples came from axillary lymph nodes draining the breast cancer. With 1 base removed from V and 1 base from J, the gap between germline ends came to 7 bases. CDR1 is SQVTM and CDR2 is ANQGSEA in the germline V gene. There are 13 residues in the CDR3. One entry per CDR3 protein, called by TCRdb with MiXCR from the multiplex PCR reads. The sample lists 150,000 to 200,000 distinct CDR3 sequences; 25% to 40% were seen once. This sequence joins TRBV29-1 and TRBJ1-1; D remains ambiguous. The origin of this receptor is a female donor with breast cancer. Some clones in this sample may be carry-over from other donors' samples. The sample was axillary lymph node tissue. The CDR3 region is CSVEVRENTEAFF. The CDR3 DNA follows: TGCAGCGTTGAAGTTCGGGAGAACACTGAAGCTTTCTTT.